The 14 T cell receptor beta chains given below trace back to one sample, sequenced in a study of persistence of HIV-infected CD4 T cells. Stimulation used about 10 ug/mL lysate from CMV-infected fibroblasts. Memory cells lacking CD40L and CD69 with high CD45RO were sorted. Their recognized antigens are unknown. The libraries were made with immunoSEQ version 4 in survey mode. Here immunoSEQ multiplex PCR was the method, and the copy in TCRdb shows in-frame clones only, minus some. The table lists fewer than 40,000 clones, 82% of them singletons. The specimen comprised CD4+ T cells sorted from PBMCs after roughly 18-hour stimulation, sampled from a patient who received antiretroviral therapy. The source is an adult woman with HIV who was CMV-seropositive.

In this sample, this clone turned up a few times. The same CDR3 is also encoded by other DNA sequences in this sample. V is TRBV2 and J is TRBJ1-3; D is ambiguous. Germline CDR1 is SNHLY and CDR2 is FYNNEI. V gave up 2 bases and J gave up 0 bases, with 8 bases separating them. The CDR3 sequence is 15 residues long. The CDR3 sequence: CASSERQSSGNTIYF. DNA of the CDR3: TGTGCCAGCAGTGAAAGGCAGTCCTCTGGAAACACCATATATTTT.

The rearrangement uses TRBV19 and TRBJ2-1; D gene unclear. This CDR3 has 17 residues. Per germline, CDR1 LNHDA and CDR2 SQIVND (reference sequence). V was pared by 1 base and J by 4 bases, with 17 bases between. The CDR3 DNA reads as TGTGCCAGTAGTATAGTTCTCGCTCGAACTGGGTACAATGAGCAGTTCTTC. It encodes CASSIVLARTGYNEQFF.

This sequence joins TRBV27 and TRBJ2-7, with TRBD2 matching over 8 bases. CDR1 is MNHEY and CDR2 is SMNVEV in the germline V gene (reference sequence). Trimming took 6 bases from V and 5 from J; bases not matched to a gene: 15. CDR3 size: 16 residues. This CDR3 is CASRSQGSGSYHEQYF. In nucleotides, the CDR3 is TGTGCCAGCAGGTCTCAGGGGAGCGGGAGCTACCACGAGCAGTACTTC.

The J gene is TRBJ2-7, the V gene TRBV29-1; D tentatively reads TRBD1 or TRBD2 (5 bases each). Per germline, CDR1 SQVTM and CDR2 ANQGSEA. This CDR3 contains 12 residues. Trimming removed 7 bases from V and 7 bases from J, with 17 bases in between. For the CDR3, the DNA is TGCAGCGCCCAGGCCGGGACCTGGGAGCAGTACTTC. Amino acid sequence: CSAQAGTWEQYF.

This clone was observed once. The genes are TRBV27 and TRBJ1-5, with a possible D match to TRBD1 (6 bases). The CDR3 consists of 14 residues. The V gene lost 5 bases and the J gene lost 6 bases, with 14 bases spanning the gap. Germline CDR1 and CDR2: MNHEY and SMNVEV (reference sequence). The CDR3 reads CASSTGGFSQPQHF. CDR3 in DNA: TGTGCCAGCAGTACCGGGGGCTTTAGTCAGCCCCAGCATTTT.

CDR3: CASSPGTGLVAFF. CDR3 in DNA: TGTGCCAGCAGCCCAGGGACAGGGCTGGTAGCTTTCTTT. The rearrangement links TRBV7-2 to TRBJ1-1; the match to TRBD1 covers 9 bases. The CDR3 is 13 residues long. The V gene's germline CDR1 is SGHTA and CDR2 FQGNSA. Losses at the gene ends were 5 bases for V and 10 bases for J; bases not matched to a gene: 8. The full variable domain, with the rest looked up from reference TRBV7-2 and TRBJ1-1, is GAGVSQSPSNKVTEKGKDVELRCDPISGHTALYWYRQSLGQGLEFLIYFQGNSAPDKSGLPSDRFSAERTGGSVSTLTIQRTQQEDSAVYLCASSPGTGLVAFFGQGTRLTVV.

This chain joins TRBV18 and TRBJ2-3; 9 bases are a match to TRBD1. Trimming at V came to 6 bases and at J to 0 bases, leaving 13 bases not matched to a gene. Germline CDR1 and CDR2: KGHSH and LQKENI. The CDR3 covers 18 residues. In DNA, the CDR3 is TGTGCCAGCTCCCCCCTTCCGGGACAGGGCCCTAGCACAGATACGCAGTATTTT. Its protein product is CASSPLPGQGPSTDTQYF. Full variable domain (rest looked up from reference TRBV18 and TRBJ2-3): NAGVMQNPRHLVRRRGQEARLRCSPMKGHSHVYWYRQLPEEGLKFMVYLQKENIIDESGMPKERFSAEFPKEGPSILRIQQVVRGDSAAYFCASSPLPGQGPSTDTQYFGPGTRLTVL.

CDR3 DNA: TGTGCCAGCAGCTTAAAAGGACGTGGGAACACCGGGGAGCTGTTTTTT. This translates into CASSLKGRGNTGELFF. The chain uses TRBV7-2 and TRBJ2-2; the D is unclear. The CDR3 extends over 16 amino acids. The ends were cut back, 2 bases at V and 1 base at J, with 11 bases in the middle. Germline V gives CDR1 SGHTA, CDR2 FQGNSA.

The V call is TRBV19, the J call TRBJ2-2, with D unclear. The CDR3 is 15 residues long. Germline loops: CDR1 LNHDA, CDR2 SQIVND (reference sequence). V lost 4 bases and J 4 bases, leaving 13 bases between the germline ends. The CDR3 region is CASSNPHWGTGELFF. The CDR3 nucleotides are TGTGCCAGTAGTAACCCGCATTGGGGCACCGGGGAGCTGTTTTTT. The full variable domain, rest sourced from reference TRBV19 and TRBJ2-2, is DGGITQSPKYLFRKEGQNVTLSCEQNLNHDAMYWYRQDPGQGLRLIYYSQIVNDFQKGDIAEGYSVSREKKESFPLTVTSAQKNPTAFYLCASSNPHWGTGELFFGEGSRLTVL.

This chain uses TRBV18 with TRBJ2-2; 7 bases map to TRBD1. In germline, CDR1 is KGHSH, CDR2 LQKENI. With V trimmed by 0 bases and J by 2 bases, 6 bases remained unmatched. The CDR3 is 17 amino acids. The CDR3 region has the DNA TGTGCCAGCTCACCACCGTGGCAGGGGGTAAACACCGGGGAGCTGTTTTTT. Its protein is CASSPPWQGVNTGELFF. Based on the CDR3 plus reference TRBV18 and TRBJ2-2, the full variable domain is NAGVMQNPRHLVRRRGQEARLRCSPMKGHSHVYWYRQLPEEGLKFMVYLQKENIIDESGMPKERFSAEFPKEGPSILRIQQVVRGDSAAYFCASSPPWQGVNTGELFFGEGSRLTVL.

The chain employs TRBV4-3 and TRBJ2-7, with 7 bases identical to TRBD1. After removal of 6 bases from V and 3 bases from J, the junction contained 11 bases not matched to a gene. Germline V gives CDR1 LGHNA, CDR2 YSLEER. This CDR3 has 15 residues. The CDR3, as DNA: TGCGCCAGCAGTCGCAGACAGGGTAGGGACTACGAGCAGTACTTC. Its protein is CASSRRQGRDYEQYF.

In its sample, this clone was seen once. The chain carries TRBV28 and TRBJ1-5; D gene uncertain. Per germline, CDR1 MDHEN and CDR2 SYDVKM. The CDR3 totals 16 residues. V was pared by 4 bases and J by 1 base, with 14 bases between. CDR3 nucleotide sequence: TGTGCCAGCAGTTCACTGAGAAGAGGGAGCAATCAGCCCCAGCATTTT. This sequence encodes CASSSLRRGSNQPQHF.

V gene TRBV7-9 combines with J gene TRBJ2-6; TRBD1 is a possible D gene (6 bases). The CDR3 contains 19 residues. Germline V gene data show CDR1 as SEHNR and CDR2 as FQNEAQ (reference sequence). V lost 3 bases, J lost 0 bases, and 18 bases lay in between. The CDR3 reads CASSFPDRPTISGANVLTF. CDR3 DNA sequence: TGTGCCAGCAGCTTCCCCGACAGGCCCACCATCTCTGGGGCCAACGTCCTGACTTTC.

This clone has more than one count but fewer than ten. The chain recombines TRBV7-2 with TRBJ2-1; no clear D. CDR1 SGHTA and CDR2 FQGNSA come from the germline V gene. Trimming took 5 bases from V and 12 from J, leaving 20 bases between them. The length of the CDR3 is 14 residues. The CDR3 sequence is CASSPQKLSPSQFF. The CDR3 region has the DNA TGTGCCAGCAGCCCCCAGAAGCTATCCCCTTCGCAGTTCTTC.